The rows below give T cell receptor beta chains drawn from one sample of a study of T-cell memory formation after mild COVID-19. TCRdb re-derived calls from the 5' RACE reads in MiXCR, one entry per CDR3 protein. Of 260,000 or so distinct CDR3 sequences listed, approximately 15% are singletons. The sequencing sample was made of PBMCs or a T cell subset sorted from them (not recorded which). Every receptor here comes from a man aged 18 to 30 who had mild COVID-19 (a few samples of this study predate the infection). Cell type and time point are not known. Both conserved end residues are part of each CDR3. A D gene is named only where the DNA matches it firmly. Some rows have no size entry. The others give once, few or many, or a class for an expanded clone.

J	D	size	V	CDR3	DNA
TRBJ2-1	-	few	TRBV9	CASSDAYNEQFF	TGTGCCAGCAGCGACGCATACAATGAGCAGTTCTTC
TRBJ2-6	TRBD1	-	TRBV12-3/TRBV12-4	CASSLSTGPGANVLTF	TGTGCCAGCAGTCTGTCGACAGGGCCTGGGGCCAACGTCCTGACTTTC
TRBJ1-2	-	few	TRBV5-1	CASSLEGSYGYTF	TGCGCCAGCAGCTTGGAAGGGAGCTATGGCTACACCTTC
TRBJ1-2	-	few	TRBV6-5	CASSDEYGYTF	TGTGCCAGCAGCGATGAGTATGGCTACACCTTC
TRBJ1-1	-	-	TRBV3-1	CASSQQGWNTEAFF	TGTGCCAGCAGCCAACAGGGGTGGAACACTGAAGCTTTCTTT
TRBJ2-7	-	-	TRBV7-9	CASNILGASSYEQYF	TGTGCCAGCAACATCCTCGGGGCTAGCAGCTACGAGCAGTACTTC
TRBJ2-5	-	-	TRBV29-1	CSVDTGRFGTQYF	TGCAGCGTTGATACAGGCAGGTTTGGGACCCAGTACTTC
TRBJ2-2	-	-	TRBV10-3	CAISEGGDRYTGELFF	TGTGCCATCAGTGAGGGGGGAGACAGATACACCGGGGAGCTGTTTTTT
TRBJ2-7	-	few	TRBV6-7	CASNQEQYF	TGTGCCAGCAACCAGGAGCAGTACTTC
TRBJ1-2	TRBD1	-	TRBV5-1	CASSDPGQGLGGYTF	TGCGCCAGCAGCGATCCGGGACAGGGGCTGGGCGGCTACACCTTC
TRBJ2-7	TRBD1	-	TRBV6-2/TRBV6-3	CASSEPGTGVVYEQYF	TGTGCCAGCAGTGAACCCGGGACAGGGGTTGTTTACGAGCAGTACTTC
TRBJ2-3	-	-	TRBV5-1	CASSSRPSTDTQYF	TGCGCCAGCAGCTCGAGACCGAGCACAGATACGCAGTATTTT
TRBJ2-2	-	-	TRBV7-9	CASSLVGTNTGELFF	TGTGCCAGCAGCTTAGTCGGAACGAACACCGGGGAGCTGTTTTTT
TRBJ2-3	-	-	TRBV15	CATSREAEGTGTDTQYF	TGTGCCACCAGCAGAGAGGCAGAGGGTACTGGCACAGATACGCAGTATTTT
TRBJ1-5	-	-	TRBV2	CASRILGQSNQPQHF	TGTGCCAGCAGAATACTGGGACAAAGCAATCAGCCCCAGCATTTT
TRBJ2-3	-	-	TRBV30	CAWSLADTQYF	TGTGCCTGGAGTTTGGCAGATACGCAGTATTTT
TRBJ2-4	TRBD2	few	TRBV4-1	CASSQDLIAGLIQYF	TGCGCCAGCAGCCAAGATCTGATAGCGGGGCTTATTCAGTACTTC
TRBJ2-1	-	few	TRBV6-6	CASRGYIPGGEQFF	TGTGCCAGCAGGGGCTATATCCCCGGGGGTGAGCAGTTCTTC
TRBJ1-2	-	-	TRBV30	CAWDLDYGYTF	TGTGCCTGGGACCTCGACTATGGCTACACCTTC
TRBJ2-3	-	-	TRBV13	CASSASSNTDTQYF	TGTGCCAGCAGCGCCAGCTCGAACACAGATACGCAGTATTTT
TRBJ2-1	-	-	TRBV3-1	CASSQEVTGYVEQFF	TGTGCCAGCAGCCAAGAGGTAACAGGGTACGTTGAGCAGTTCTTC
TRBJ2-1	-	-	TRBV7-6	CASSFVPNEQFF	TGTGCCAGCAGCTTTGTACCCAATGAGCAGTTCTTC
TRBJ2-2	-	-	TRBV28	CASRELGLNTGELFF	TGTGCCAGCAGGGAGTTGGGTCTAAACACCGGGGAGCTGTTTTTT
TRBJ2-1	TRBD2	-	TRBV12-3/TRBV12-4	CASSPGLNSNEQFF	TGTGCCAGCAGTCCGGGACTAAATAGCAATGAGCAGTTCTTC
TRBJ2-2	-	many	TRBV7-2	CASSLFQGGTGELFF	TGTGCCAGCAGCTTATTCCAAGGGGGGACCGGGGAGCTGTTTTTT
TRBJ1-5	TRBD1	-	TRBV7-2	CASSFDRADQPQHF	TGTGCCAGCAGTTTTGACAGGGCTGATCAGCCCCAGCATTTT
TRBJ2-3	-	-	TRBV24-1	CATSAAGDTQYF	TGTGCCACCAGTGCCGCGGGAGATACGCAGTATTTT
TRBJ2-6	-	many	TRBV4-3	CASSQVSGTGANVLTF	TGCGCCAGCAGCCAGGTGTCCGGGACTGGGGCCAACGTCCTGACTTTC
TRBJ1-2	TRBD1	-	TRBV4-2	CASSPDRGRGGYTF	TGTGCCAGCAGCCCTGACAGGGGGCGCGGTGGCTACACCTTC
TRBJ2-1	-	few	TRBV9	CASSVGGRIYNEQFF	TGTGCCAGCAGCGTAGGGGGCAGAATTTACAATGAGCAGTTCTTC
TRBJ1-5	TRBD1	few	TRBV7-9	CASSYGTASNQPQHF	TGTGCCAGCAGCTATGGGACAGCGAGCAATCAGCCCCAGCATTTT
TRBJ2-1	-	-	TRBV20-1	CSASRTAPTNNEQFF	TGCAGTGCTAGCCGGACGGCGCCAACCAACAATGAGCAGTTCTTC
TRBJ1-4	-	-	TRBV12-3/TRBV12-4	CASSRTDETNEKLFF	TGTGCCAGCAGTCGGACAGATGAAACTAATGAAAAACTGTTTTTT
TRBJ2-5	-	-	TRBV7-8	CASSLEQGPWETQYF	TGTGCCAGCAGCTTAGAACAGGGACCCTGGGAGACCCAGTACTTC
TRBJ2-1	TRBD1	few	TRBV6-4	CASSDGPGTGGEKDEQFF	TGTGCCAGCAGTGACGGCCCCGGGACAGGGGGCGAAAAGGATGAGCAGTTCTTC
TRBJ2-1	TRBD2	few	TRBV4-3	CASSLGPGLGSDEQFF	TGCGCCAGCAGCCTTGGTCCGGGACTAGGAAGCGATGAGCAGTTCTTC
TRBJ2-5	-	-	TRBV2	CASSDRDRETQYF	TGTGCCAGCAGTGATCGGGATAGGGAGACCCAGTACTTC
TRBJ1-3	-	few	TRBV12-3/TRBV12-4	CASNRNSGNTIYF	TGTGCCAGCAACAGAAACTCTGGAAACACCATATATTTT
TRBJ1-1	TRBD1	few	TRBV12-3/TRBV12-4	CASRKQGGLNTEAFF	TGTGCCAGCAGGAAACAGGGGGGTCTGAACACTGAAGCTTTCTTT
TRBJ2-7	-	-	TRBV7-2	CASSPRDHYEQYF	TGTGCCAGCAGCCCAAGGGATCACTACGAGCAGTACTTC
TRBJ1-4	-	many	TRBV20-1	CSARDPRVEEKLFF	TGCAGTGCTAGAGATCCCAGGGTCGAAGAAAAACTGTTTTTT
TRBJ2-1	TRBD1	-	TRBV6-5	CASSYDSTGAGEQFF	TGTGCCAGCAGTTACGACTCGACAGGGGCGGGTGAGCAGTTCTTC
TRBJ1-1	-	-	TRBV10-3	CAISEMTNTEAFF	TGTGCCATCAGTGAGATGACCAACACTGAAGCTTTCTTT
TRBJ2-3	TRBD2	few	TRBV20-1	CSGPGLASDTQYF	TGCAGTGGCCCGGGACTAGCTTCAGATACGCAGTATTTT
TRBJ1-4	-	few	TRBV20-1	CSAKRGVEEKLFF	TGCAGTGCTAAGCGCGGGGTAGAAGAAAAACTGTTTTTT
TRBJ2-5	-	-	TRBV5-1	CASHGGPPPETQYF	TGCGCCAGCCACGGGGGGCCGCCCCCGGAGACCCAGTACTTC
TRBJ2-3	-	few	TRBV7-8	CASTGRAREDTQYF	TGTGCCAGCACCGGCCGGGCCCGCGAGGATACGCAGTATTTT
TRBJ1-2	-	few	TRBV6-1	CASSEPGGTNYGYTF	TGTGCCAGCAGTGAGCCCGGCGGCACCAACTATGGCTACACCTTC
TRBJ2-3	-	few	TRBV12-3/TRBV12-4	CASRRTGDTQYF	TGTGCCAGCAGGCGGACTGGGGATACGCAGTATTTT
TRBJ2-2	TRBD2	-	TRBV5-1	CASSLVLSGATGELFF	TGCGCCAGCAGCTTGGTCTTGAGCGGGGCAACCGGGGAGCTGTTTTTT
TRBJ2-6	-	-	TRBV29-1	CSVGGRGHSGANVLTF	TGCAGCGTTGGGGGACGGGGGCACTCTGGGGCCAACGTCCTGACTTTC
TRBJ2-2	-	few	TRBV4-3	CASSQSSGVAGELFF	TGCGCCAGCAGCCAATCTTCTGGGGTGGCGGGGGAGCTGTTTTTT
TRBJ2-1	TRBD2	-	TRBV20-1	CSASLLADSYNEQFF	TGCAGTGCTAGTCTGCTAGCGGACTCCTACAATGAGCAGTTCTTC
TRBJ2-5	-	-	TRBV18	CASSPFEGDETQYF	TGTGCCAGCTCCCCGTTCGAGGGGGACGAGACCCAGTACTTC
TRBJ1-3	-	many	TRBV3-1	CASSPPGNTIYF	TGTGCCAGCAGCCCACCTGGAAACACCATATATTTT
TRBJ2-1	TRBD2	few	TRBV12-3/TRBV12-4	CASSFRLAGNSYNEQFF	TGTGCCAGCAGTTTTCGACTAGCGGGGAACTCCTACAATGAGCAGTTCTTC
TRBJ2-7	TRBD2	few	TRBV12-3/TRBV12-4	CASSMGTSGPLYEQYF	TGTGCCAGCAGTATGGGGACTAGCGGGCCCCTCTACGAGCAGTACTTC
TRBJ2-3	-	few	TRBV4-1	CASSQLGRPVRDTQYF	TGCGCCAGCAGCCAGCTAGGAAGGCCGGTCCGCGATACGCAGTATTTT
TRBJ2-7	TRBD2	-	TRBV6-2/TRBV6-3	CASSHRGGTYEQYF	TGTGCCAGCAGCCACCGGGGAGGGACCTACGAGCAGTACTTC
TRBJ1-6	TRBD1	few	TRBV7-8	CASSRPGQENSPLHF	TGTGCCAGCAGCCGACCCGGACAGGAAAATTCACCCCTCCACTTT